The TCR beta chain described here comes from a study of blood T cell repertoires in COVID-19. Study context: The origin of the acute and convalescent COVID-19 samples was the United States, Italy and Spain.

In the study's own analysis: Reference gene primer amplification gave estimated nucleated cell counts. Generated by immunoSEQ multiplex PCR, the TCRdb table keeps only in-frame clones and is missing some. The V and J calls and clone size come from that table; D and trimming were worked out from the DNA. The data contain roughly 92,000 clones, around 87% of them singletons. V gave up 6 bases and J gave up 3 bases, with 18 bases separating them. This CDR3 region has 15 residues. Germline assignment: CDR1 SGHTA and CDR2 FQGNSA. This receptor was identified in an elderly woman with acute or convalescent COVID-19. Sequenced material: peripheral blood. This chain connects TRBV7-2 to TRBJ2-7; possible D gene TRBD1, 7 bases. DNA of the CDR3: TGTGCCAGCAGGGAGGGTCGACAGGGTCTCTACGAGCAGTACTTC. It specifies CASREGRQGLYEQYF.